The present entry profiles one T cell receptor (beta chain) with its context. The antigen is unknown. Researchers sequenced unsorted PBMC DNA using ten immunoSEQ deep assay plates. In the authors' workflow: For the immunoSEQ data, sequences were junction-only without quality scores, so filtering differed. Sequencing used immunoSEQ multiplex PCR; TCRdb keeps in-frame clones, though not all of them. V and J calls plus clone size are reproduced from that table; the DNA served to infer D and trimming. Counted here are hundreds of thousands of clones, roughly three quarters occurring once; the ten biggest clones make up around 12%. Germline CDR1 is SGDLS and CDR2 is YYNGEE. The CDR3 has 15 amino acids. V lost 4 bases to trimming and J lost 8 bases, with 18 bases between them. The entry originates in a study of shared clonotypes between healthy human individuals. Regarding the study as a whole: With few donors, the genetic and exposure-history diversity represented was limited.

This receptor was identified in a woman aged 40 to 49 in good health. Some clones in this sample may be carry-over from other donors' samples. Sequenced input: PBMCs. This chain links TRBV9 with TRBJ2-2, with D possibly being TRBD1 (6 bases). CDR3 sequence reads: CASSPRQARLGELFF. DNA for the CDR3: TGTGCCAGCAGCCCGAGACAGGCACGATTGGGGGAGCTGTTTTTT.